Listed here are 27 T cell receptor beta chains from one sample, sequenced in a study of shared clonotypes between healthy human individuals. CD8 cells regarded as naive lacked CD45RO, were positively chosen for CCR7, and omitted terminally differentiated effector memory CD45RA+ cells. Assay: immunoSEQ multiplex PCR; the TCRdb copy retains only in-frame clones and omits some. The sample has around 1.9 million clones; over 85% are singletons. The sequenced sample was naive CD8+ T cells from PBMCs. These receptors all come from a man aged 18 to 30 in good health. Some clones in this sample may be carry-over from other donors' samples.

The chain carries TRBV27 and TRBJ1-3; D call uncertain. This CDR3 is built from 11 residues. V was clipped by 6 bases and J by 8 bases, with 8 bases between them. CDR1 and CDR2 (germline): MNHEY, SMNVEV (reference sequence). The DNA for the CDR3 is TGTGCCAGCAGGAATGACTACACCATATATTTT. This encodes CASRNDYTIYF.

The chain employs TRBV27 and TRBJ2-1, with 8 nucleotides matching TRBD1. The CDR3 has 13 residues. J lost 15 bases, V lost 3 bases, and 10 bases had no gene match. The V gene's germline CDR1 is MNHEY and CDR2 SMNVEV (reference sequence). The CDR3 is CASSLADGGTGFF. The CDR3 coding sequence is TGTGCCAGCAGTTTGGCCGATGGGGGGACAGGGTTCTTC.

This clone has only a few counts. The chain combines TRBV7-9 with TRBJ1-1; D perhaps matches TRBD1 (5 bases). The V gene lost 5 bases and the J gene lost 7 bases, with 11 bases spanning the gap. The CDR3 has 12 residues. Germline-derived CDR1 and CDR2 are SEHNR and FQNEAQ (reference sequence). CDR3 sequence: CASSAGGYEAFF. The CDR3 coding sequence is TGTGCCAGCAGCGCTGGGGGATATGAAGCTTTCTTT.

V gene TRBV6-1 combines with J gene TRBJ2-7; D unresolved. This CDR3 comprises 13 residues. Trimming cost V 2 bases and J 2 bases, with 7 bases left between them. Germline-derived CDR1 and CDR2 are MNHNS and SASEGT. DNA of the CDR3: TGTGCCAGCAGTGAATACAGCACCTACGAGCAGTACTTC. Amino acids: CASSEYSTYEQYF.

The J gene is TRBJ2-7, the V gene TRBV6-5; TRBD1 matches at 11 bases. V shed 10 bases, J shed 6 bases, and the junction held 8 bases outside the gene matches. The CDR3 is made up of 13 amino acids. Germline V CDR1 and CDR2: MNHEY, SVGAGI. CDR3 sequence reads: CATQRDRGSEQYF. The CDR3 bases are TGTGCCACCCAGAGGGACAGGGGGTCCGAGCAGTACTTC.

Written as DNA, the CDR3 is TGTGCCAGCTCGCCGCTTTCTGGTGTTAATGAAAAACTGTTTTTT. It encodes CASSPLSGVNEKLFF. The gene calls are TRBV18 and TRBJ1-4, with D unresolved. From germline, CDR1 is KGHSH and CDR2 LQKENI. V dropped 6 bases and J dropped 4 bases, with 15 bases sitting between them. CDR3 length: 15 amino acids.

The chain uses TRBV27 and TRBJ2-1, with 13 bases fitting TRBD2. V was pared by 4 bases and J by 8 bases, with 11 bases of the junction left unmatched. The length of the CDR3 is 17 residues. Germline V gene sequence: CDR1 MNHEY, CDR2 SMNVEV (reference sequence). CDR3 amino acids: CASSSSRLAGGLDEQFF. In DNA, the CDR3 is TGTGCCAGCAGTTCGTCCCGACTAGCGGGAGGTTTAGATGAGCAGTTCTTC.

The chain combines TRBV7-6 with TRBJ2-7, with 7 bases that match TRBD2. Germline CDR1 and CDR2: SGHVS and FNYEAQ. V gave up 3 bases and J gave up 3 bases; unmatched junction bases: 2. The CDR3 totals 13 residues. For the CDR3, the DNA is TGTGCCAGCAGCTTCAGCGGGGTCTACGAGCAGTACTTC. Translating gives CASSFSGVYEQYF.

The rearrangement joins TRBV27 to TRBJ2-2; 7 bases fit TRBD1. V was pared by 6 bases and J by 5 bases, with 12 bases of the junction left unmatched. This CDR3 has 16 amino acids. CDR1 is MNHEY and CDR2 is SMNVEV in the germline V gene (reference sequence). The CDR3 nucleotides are TGTGCCAGCAGCCTAATCTCGACACAGGGGACCGGGGAGCTGTTTTTT. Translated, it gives CASSLISTQGTGELFF.

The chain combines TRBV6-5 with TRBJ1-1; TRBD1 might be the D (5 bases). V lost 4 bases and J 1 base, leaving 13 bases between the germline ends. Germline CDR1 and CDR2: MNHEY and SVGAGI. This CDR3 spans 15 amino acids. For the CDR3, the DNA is TGTGCCAGCAGTTCCCCCGAAGGGGCGAACACTGAAGCTTTCTTT. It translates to CASSSPEGANTEAFF.

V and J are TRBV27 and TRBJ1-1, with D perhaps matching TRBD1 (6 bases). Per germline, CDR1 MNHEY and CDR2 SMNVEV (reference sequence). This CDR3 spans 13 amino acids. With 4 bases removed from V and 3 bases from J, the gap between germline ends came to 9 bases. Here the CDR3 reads CASSYGGHTEAFF. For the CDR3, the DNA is TGTGCCAGCAGTTACGGGGGGCACACTGAAGCTTTCTTT.

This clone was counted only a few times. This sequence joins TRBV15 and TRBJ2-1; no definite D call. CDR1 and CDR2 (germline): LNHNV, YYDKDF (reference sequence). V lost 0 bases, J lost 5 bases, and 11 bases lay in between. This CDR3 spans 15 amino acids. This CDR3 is CATSRDVNSDNEQFF. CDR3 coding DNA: TGTGCCACCAGCAGAGACGTGAACTCGGACAATGAGCAGTTCTTC.

The CDR3 spells CASSPRGSGYEQYF. The CDR3 coding sequence is TGTGCCAGCAGCCCCCGGGGGAGCGGTTACGAGCAGTACTTC. The rearrangement joins TRBV9 to TRBJ2-7, with D perhaps matching TRBD2 (6 bases). Trimming stripped 4 bases from V and 4 bases from J, with 15 bases between. CDR1 and CDR2 (germline): SGDLS, YYNGEE. CDR3 size: 14 residues.

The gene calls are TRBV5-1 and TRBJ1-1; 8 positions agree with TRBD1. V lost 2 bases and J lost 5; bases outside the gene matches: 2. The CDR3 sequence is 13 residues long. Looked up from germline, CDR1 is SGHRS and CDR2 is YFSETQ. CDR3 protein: CASSLQGVTEAFF. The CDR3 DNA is TGCGCCAGCAGCTTACAGGGGGTTACTGAAGCTTTCTTT.

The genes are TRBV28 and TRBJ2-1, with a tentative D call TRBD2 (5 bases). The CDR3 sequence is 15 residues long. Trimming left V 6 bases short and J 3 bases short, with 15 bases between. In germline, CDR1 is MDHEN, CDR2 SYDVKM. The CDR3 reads CASSLPGSVYNEQFF. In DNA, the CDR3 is TGTGCCAGCAGCCTACCGGGATCGGTCTACAATGAGCAGTTCTTC.

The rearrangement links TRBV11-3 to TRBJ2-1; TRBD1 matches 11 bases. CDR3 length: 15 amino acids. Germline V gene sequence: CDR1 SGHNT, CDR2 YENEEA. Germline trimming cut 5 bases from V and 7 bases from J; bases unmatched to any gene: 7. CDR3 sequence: CASSHRDRGRNEQFF. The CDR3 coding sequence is TGTGCCAGCAGCCACCGGGACAGGGGGAGGAATGAGCAGTTCTTC.

This CDR3 is CASSIGPALTYEQYF. Here the CDR3 DNA reads TGTGCCAGTAGTATAGGGCCGGCCCTCACCTACGAGCAGTACTTC. The chain carries TRBV19 and TRBJ2-7; D remains ambiguous. Germline CDR1 reads LNHDA; CDR2 reads SQIVND (reference sequence). The CDR3 is 15 amino acids. Trimming took 1 base from V and 2 from J, leaving 12 bases between them.

CDR3 protein: CASSSRAGTGELFF. The CDR3 nucleotides read TGTGCCAGTAGCAGCAGGGCGGGGACCGGGGAGCTGTTTTTT. The V gene is TRBV19, the J gene TRBJ2-2; TRBD2 is a possible D gene (6 bases). Germline V gives CDR1 LNHDA, CDR2 SQIVND (reference sequence). The CDR3 length is 14 residues. V was clipped by 6 bases and J by 5 bases, with 13 bases between them.

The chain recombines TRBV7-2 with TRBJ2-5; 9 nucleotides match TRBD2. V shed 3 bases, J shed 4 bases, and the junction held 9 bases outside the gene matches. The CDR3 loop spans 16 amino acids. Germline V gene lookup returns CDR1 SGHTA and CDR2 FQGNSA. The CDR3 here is CASSFPPSGNRETQYF. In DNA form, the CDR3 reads TGTGCCAGCAGCTTCCCTCCTAGCGGGAACCGAGAGACCCAGTACTTC. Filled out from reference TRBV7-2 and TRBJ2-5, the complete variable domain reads GAGVSQSPSNKVTEKGKDVELRCDPISGHTALYWYRQSLGQGLEFLIYFQGNSAPDKSGLPSDRFSAERTGGSVSTLTIQRTQQEDSAVYLCASSFPPSGNRETQYFGPGTRLLVL.

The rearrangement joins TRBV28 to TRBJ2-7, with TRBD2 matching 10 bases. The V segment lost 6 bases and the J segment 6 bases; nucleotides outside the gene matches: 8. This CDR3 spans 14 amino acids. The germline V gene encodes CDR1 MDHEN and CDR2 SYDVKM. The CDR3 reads CASRPSGRAFEQYF. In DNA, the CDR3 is TGTGCCAGCAGACCCAGCGGGAGGGCCTTCGAGCAGTACTTC.

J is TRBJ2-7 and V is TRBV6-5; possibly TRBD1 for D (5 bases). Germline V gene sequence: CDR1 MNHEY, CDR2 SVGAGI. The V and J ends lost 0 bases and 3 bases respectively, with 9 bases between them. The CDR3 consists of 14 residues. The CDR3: CASSYSGQLYEQYF. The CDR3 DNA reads TGTGCCAGCAGTTACTCGGGGCAGCTCTACGAGCAGTACTTC.

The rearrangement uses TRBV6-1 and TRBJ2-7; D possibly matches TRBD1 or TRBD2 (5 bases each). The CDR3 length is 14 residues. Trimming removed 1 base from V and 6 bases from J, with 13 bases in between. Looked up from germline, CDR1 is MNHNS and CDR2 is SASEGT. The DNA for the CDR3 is TGTGCCAGCAGTGAAGTGTTTCAGGGAGCCGAGCAGTACTTC. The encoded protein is CASSEVFQGAEQYF.

The CDR3 spells CATSRGRRENLYEQYF. DNA of the CDR3: TGTGCCACCAGCAGAGGTCGGCGGGAGAATTTGTACGAGCAGTACTTC. The chain carries TRBV15 and TRBJ2-7; 7 bases agree with TRBD2. V gave up 1 base and J gave up 4 bases; unmatched junction bases: 10. This CDR3 spans 16 amino acids. Germline assignment: CDR1 LNHNV and CDR2 YYDKDF (reference sequence).

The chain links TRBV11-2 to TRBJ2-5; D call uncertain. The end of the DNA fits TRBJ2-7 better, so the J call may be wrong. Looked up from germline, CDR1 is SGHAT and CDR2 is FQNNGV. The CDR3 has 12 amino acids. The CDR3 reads CASSLGYYEQYF. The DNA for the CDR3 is TGTGCCAGCAGCTTAGGATACTACGAGCAGTACTTC.

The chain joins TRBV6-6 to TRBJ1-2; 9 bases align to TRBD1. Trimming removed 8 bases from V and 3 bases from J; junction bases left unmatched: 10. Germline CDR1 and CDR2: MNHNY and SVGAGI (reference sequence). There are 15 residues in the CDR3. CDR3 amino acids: CASRKKGQGYYGYTF. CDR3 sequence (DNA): TGTGCCAGCCGAAAAAAAGGACAGGGGTACTATGGCTACACCTTC.

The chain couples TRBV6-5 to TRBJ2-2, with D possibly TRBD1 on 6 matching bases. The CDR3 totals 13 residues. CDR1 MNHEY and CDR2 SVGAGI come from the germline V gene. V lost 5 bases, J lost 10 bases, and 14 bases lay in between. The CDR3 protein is CASSPKGVAELFF. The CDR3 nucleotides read TGTGCCAGCAGTCCGAAGGGGGTAGCGGAGCTGTTTTTT.

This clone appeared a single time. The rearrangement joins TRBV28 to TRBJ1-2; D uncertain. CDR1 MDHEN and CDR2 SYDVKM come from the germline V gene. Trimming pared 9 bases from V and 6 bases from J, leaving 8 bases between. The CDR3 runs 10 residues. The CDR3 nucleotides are TGTGCCAGTTCTGATCATGGCTACACCTTC. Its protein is CASSDHGYTF.